A selection of T cell receptor beta chains follows, all from one sample in a study of OX40 agonist ivuxolimab in advanced cancers. The table came from immunoSEQ multiplex PCR; TCRdb's copy has only in-frame clones and leaves some out. The sample yields tens of thousands of clones, about 93% seen once. The sequencing used CD4+ or CD8+ T cells sorted from blood, collected in a trial of the OX40 agonist ivuxolimab. The receptors stem from an adult with an advanced solid tumor such as melanoma, head and neck, liver or kidney cancer. The CDR3 runs from the conserved cysteine through the conserved F or W. Each record gives: J gene, clone size, V gene, D gene, CDR3 protein, CDR3 DNA. The D gene is left open where the match is weak. The listing skips clone size in some rows; elsewhere it reads once, few, many or a size class.

>TRBJ1-1|.|TRBV5-1|.
CASSLAHRVAEAFF
TGCGCCAGCAGCTTGGCCCACAGGGTGGCCGAAGCTTTCTTT
>TRBJ2-7|.|TRBV14|.
CASSVLQGYEQYF
TGTGCCAGCAGCGTTCTACAGGGCTACGAGCAGTACTTC
>TRBJ2-1|.|TRBV4-2|TRBD2
CASSKGASGRANEQFF
TGTGCCAGCAGCAAGGGCGCCAGCGGGAGGGCTAATGAGCAGTTCTTC
>TRBJ1-5|.|TRBV2|.
CASTFSGQGNQPQHF
TGTGCCAGCACCTTCTCTGGGCAGGGGAATCAGCCCCAGCATTTT
>TRBJ2-7|.|TRBV30|.
CAWRARWETYEQYF
TGTGCCTGGAGGGCCCGTTGGGAAACCTACGAGCAGTACTTC
>TRBJ1-1|.|TRBV15|.
CATSRPRSAFF
TGTGCCACCAGCAGACCTAGATCCGCTTTCTTT
>TRBJ2-6|.|TRBV6-1|.
CASSETGSAANVLTF
TGTGCCAGCAGTGAAACAGGGTCGGCGGCCAACGTCCTGACTTTC
>TRBJ2-1|.|TRBV11-3|.
CASSSQDRRGNEQFF
TGTGCCAGCAGCTCACAGGACAGAAGGGGCAATGAGCAGTTCTTC
>TRBJ1-1|.|TRBV12-5|TRBD1
CASGLGDSWNTEAFF
TGTGCTAGTGGTCTGGGGGACAGTTGGAACACTGAAGCTTTCTTT
>TRBJ1-1|.|TRBV25-1|.
CASNPKRPLGTEAFF
TGTGCCAGCAACCCCAAGAGACCTTTGGGCACTGAAGCTTTCTTT
>TRBJ2-1|.|TRBV6-5|TRBD2
CASSYGPSGTNEQFF
TGTGCCAGCAGTTACGGACCTAGCGGGACAAATGAGCAGTTCTTC
>TRBJ1-1|.|TRBV27|.
CASRGGFTEAFF
TGTGCCAGCAGGGGGGGGTTCACTGAAGCTTTCTTT
>TRBJ2-5|.|TRBV11-2|TRBD2
CASSLADPGLVGETQYF
TGTGCCAGCAGCTTAGCCGACCCGGGACTAGTAGGGGAGACCCAGTACTTC
>TRBJ1-4|once|TRBV14|.
CASSQSRPGVEKLFF
TGTGCCAGCAGCCAAAGTCGACCAGGGGTGGAAAAACTGTTTTTT
>TRBJ1-1|.|TRBV19|.
CASSWENTEAFF
TGTGCCAGTAGTTGGGAGAACACTGAAGCTTTCTTT
>TRBJ2-7|.|TRBV6-5|.
CASSYGGTAYEQYF
TGTGCCAGCAGTTATGGGGGTACGGCCTACGAGCAGTACTTC
>TRBJ1-1|once|TRBV5-5|.
CASSFGGAEAFF
TGTGCCAGCAGCTTTGGGGGGGCTGAAGCTTTCTTT
>TRBJ1-5|few|TRBV28|TRBD1
CASSSGQGDWQPQHF
TGTGCCAGCAGTTCTGGACAGGGAGATTGGCAGCCCCAGCATTTT
>TRBJ2-7|.|TRBV6-1|.
CASSQTGIAYEQYF
TGTGCCAGCAGCCAGACAGGAATTGCCTACGAGCAGTACTTC
>TRBJ2-1|.|TRBV9|.
CASSVTPPDPGQFF
TGTGCCAGCAGCGTAACCCCACCCGACCCGGGGCAGTTCTTC
>TRBJ2-1|.|TRBV29-1|.
CSVVGGTDNEQFF
TGCAGCGTTGTGGGGGGAACCGACAATGAGCAGTTCTTC
>TRBJ1-2|.|TRBV5-1|.
CASSLFGGHYGYTF
TGCGCCAGCAGCTTGTTCGGGGGACACTATGGCTACACCTTC
>TRBJ1-1|once|TRBV4-3|.
CASSQDRLGNLNTEAFF
TGCGCCAGCAGCCAAGATCGCTTAGGGAACCTGAACACTGAAGCTTTCTTT
>TRBJ2-2|.|TRBV4-3|TRBD1
CASSQVGTGFSGELFF
TGCGCCAGCAGCCAAGTTGGGACAGGGTTTAGCGGGGAGCTGTTTTTT
>TRBJ2-2|.|TRBV7-9|TRBD2
CASSDRLAGTGELFF
TGTGCCAGCAGTGACAGACTAGCGGGAACAGGGGAGCTGTTTTTT
>TRBJ1-1|once|TRBV5-1|TRBD1
CASSPRGRLEAFF
TGCGCCAGCAGCCCTAGGGGGCGCCTTGAAGCTTTCTTT
>TRBJ1-4|.|TRBV19|.
CASSIDPEREAFREKLFF
TGTGCCAGTAGTATAGATCCGGAAAGGGAGGCGTTTAGGGAAAAACTGTTTTTT
>TRBJ2-7|.|TRBV27|TRBD1
CASSRDRGWEQYF
TGTGCCAGCAGCCGGGACAGGGGTTGGGAGCAGTACTTC
>TRBJ2-7|.|TRBV7-8|.
CATPLSTGTHEQYF
TGTGCCACCCCCCTTTCGACAGGGACTCACGAGCAGTACTTC
>TRBJ1-2|many|TRBV2|.
CASREGVWKDGYTF
TGTGCCAGCAGAGAAGGGGTATGGAAAGATGGCTACACCTTC
>TRBJ1-1|.|TRBV10-2|TRBD1
CASSAGGATEAFF
TGCGCCAGCAGTGCAGGGGGCGCGACTGAAGCTTTCTTT
>TRBJ1-1|few|TRBV6-5|.
CASSYLTTDTEAFF
TGTGCCAGCAGTTACTTAACGACAGACACTGAAGCTTTCTTT
>TRBJ1-4|.|TRBV6-6|.
CAILEGRQLFF
TGTGCCATCCTGGAGGGTAGGCAACTGTTTTTT
>TRBJ2-7|.|TRBV9|TRBD1
CASSVGDRDYEQYF
TGTGCCAGCAGCGTAGGAGACAGGGACTACGAGCAGTACTTC
>TRBJ2-7|once|TRBV9|.
CASSVGSDSYEQYF
TGTGCCAGCAGCGTAGGTTCAGATTCCTACGAGCAGTACTTC
>TRBJ1-2|.|TRBV12-5|TRBD1
CASAGGTHYGYTF
TGTGCTAGTGCAGGGGGCACTCATTATGGCTACACCTTC
>TRBJ2-7|.|TRBV7-2|TRBD1
CASSLGRQGAYEQYF
TGTGCCAGCAGCTTAGGAAGACAGGGGGCCTACGAGCAGTACTTC
>TRBJ1-1|few|TRBV4-3|TRBD1
CASSQEMTGGNEAFF
TGCGCCAGCAGCCAGGAAATGACAGGGGGGAATGAAGCTTTCTTT
>TRBJ2-7|.|TRBV5-6|.
CASSMIGSSYEQYF
TGTGCCAGCAGCATGATCGGGAGCTCCTACGAGCAGTACTTC
>TRBJ1-3|.|TRBV5-4|.
CASSSAGFGNTIYF
TGTGCCAGCAGCTCCGCAGGGTTTGGAAACACCATATATTTT
>TRBJ1-3|.|TRBV7-8|.
CASSPGGLAGNTIYF
TGTGCCAGCAGCCCCGGGGGGTTAGCTGGAAACACCATATATTTT
>TRBJ2-7|.|TRBV7-9|TRBD2
CASSLETSGAPYEQYF
TGTGCCAGCAGCCTAGAAACTAGCGGGGCTCCCTACGAGCAGTACTTC
>TRBJ1-4|.|TRBV19|.
CATSGWAGGEKLFF
TGTGCCACGAGCGGATGGGCAGGCGGGGAAAAACTGTTTTTT
>TRBJ2-7|.|TRBV6-4|TRBD1
CASFRQGVSEQYF
TGTGCCAGTTTTAGACAGGGGGTAAGCGAGCAGTACTTC
>TRBJ2-7|few|TRBV10-3|.
CAISDGLEQYF
TGTGCCATCAGTGATGGACTCGAGCAGTACTTC
>TRBJ1-2|.|TRBV2|.
CASSEVSGARGYTF
TGTGCCAGCAGTGAAGTATCAGGGGCGCGCGGCTACACCTTC
>TRBJ1-6|.|TRBV6-5|TRBD1
CASSYSTGGGSPLHF
TGTGCCAGCAGTTACTCGACAGGGGGCGGTTCACCCCTCCACTTT
>TRBJ1-5|.|TRBV5-6|TRBD1
CASSLAGGGPQHF
TGTGCCAGCAGCTTGGCAGGGGGAGGGCCCCAGCATTTT